Presented here are 9 T cell receptor beta chains from one specimen sequenced in a study of neurological immune-mediated disorders. The time point here: longitudinal time-point 1 (baseline). TCRdb reprocessed the 5' RACE reads with MiXCR, giving one entry per CDR3 protein. Found here are 40,000 or so distinct CDR3 sequences, roughly 3.2% of them singletons; the top ten hold roughly 8.2%. The sample comprised PBMCs. These receptors all stem from a woman aged 55-75 years with multiple sclerosis.

There are many counts of this clonotype. The chain combines TRBV5-1 with TRBJ2-5; D could derive from TRBD1 or TRBD2 (5 bases each). The CDR3 has 14 residues. Trimming took 3 bases from V and 4 from J, leaving 13 bases between them. Germline loops: CDR1 SGHRS, CDR2 YFSETQ. The CDR3 nucleotides are TGCGCCAGCAGCTCCGGGGCGACCGGAGAGACCCAGTACTTC. This codes for CASSSGATGETQYF.

This clonotype was seen at least ten times. The chain employs TRBV3-1 and TRBJ2-7, with unresolved D. This CDR3 is built from 12 residues. Trimming took off 3 bases at V and 3 bases at J, with 6 bases between the two ends. CDR1 LGHDT and CDR2 YNNKEL come from the germline V gene (reference sequence). CDR3 in amino acids: CASSQTNYEQYF. CDR3 nucleotides: TGTGCCAGCAGCCAGACGAACTACGAGCAGTACTTC.

This clonotype showed up many times. The chain is built from TRBV7-9 and TRBJ1-2; a possible D gene is TRBD1 (5 bases). V shed 5 bases and J shed 7 bases, with 23 bases lying between them. The CDR3 is made up of 16 amino acids. Germline-derived CDR1 and CDR2 are SEHNR and FQNEAQ (reference sequence). DNA for the CDR3: TGTGCCAGCAGCCTGACTGGGGACCCCGTGGAGGGTGGCTACACCTTC. As protein: CASSLTGDPVEGGYTF. The full variable domain, completed using reference TRBV7-9 and TRBJ1-2, is DTGVSQNPRHKITKRGQNVTFRCDPISEHNRLYWYRQTLGQGPEFLTYFQNEAQLEKSRLLSDRFSAERPKGSFSTLEIQRTEQGDSAMYLCASSLTGDPVEGGYTFGSGTRLTVV.

This clonotype occurred many times. The chain joins TRBV20-1 to TRBJ1-5, with a weak D call TRBD1 (6 bases). This CDR3 contains 15 residues. Germline V gene sequence: CDR1 DFQATT, CDR2 SNEGSKA (reference sequence). Trimming took 3 bases from V and 5 from J, leaving 17 bases between them. The CDR3 DNA reads TGCAGTGCTAGTTCCGGGACGGGGGGCGATCAGCCCCAGCATTTT. Translating it yields CSASSGTGGDQPQHF.

This clonotype was seen at least ten times. This chain uses TRBV20-1 with TRBJ2-2; 12 nucleotides line up with TRBD1. The CDR3 contains 17 residues. Germline lookup yields CDR1 DFQATT and CDR2 SNEGSKA (reference sequence). Trimming at V came to 6 bases and at J to 4 bases, leaving 12 bases not matched to a gene. CDR3: CSATGTGGNLATGELFF. The DNA of the CDR3 is TGCAGTGCAACCGGGACAGGGGGCAATCTGGCCACCGGGGAGCTGTTTTTT.

This clonotype has ten or more counts. The chain joins TRBV20-1 to TRBJ1-1; D perhaps matches TRBD1 (6 bases). Germline V CDR1 and CDR2: DFQATT, SNEGSKA (reference sequence). The CDR3 is made up of 17 amino acids. With 1 base removed from V and 2 bases from J, the gap between germline ends came to 20 bases. The CDR3 protein is CSARVGVGQGSNTEAFF. CDR3 nucleotides: TGCAGTGCTAGAGTTGGGGTGGGTCAGGGGAGCAACACTGAAGCTTTCTTT.

This clonotype occurred many times. The chain couples TRBV7-9 to TRBJ2-7; no reliable D call. The CDR3 totals 13 residues. V lost 1 base, J lost 2 bases, and 6 bases lay in between. Looked up from germline, CDR1 is SEHNR and CDR2 is FQNEAQ (reference sequence). In nucleotides, the CDR3 is TGTGCCAGCAGCTTAGTTGGGACCTACGAGCAGTACTTC. Protein product: CASSLVGTYEQYF.

This clonotype has just a few counts. This likely comes from a read error, as the CDR3 has no conserved phenylalanine or tryptophan at its end. The V call is TRBV7-7, the J call TRBJ2-5; perhaps TRBD1 as D (5 bases). The germline CDR1 and CDR2 sequences are SSHAT and FNYEAQ (reference sequence). The CDR3 runs 14 residues. The V end lost 1 base, the J end lost 5 bases, and 11 bases lay between the germline ends. The CDR3 reads CASSLVAGFETQYN. For the CDR3, the DNA is TGTGCCAGCAGCTTAGTCGCAGGGTTTGAGACCCAGTACAAC.

In its sample, this clonotype was seen many times. The chain uses TRBV7-6 and TRBJ2-2, with D possibly TRBD2 on 5 matching bases. From germline, CDR1 is SGHVS and CDR2 FNYEAQ. CDR3 length equals 13 residues. Between the trimmed V and J ends, which lost 3 bases and 7 bases, there was a span of 9 bases. The CDR3 reads CASSLWENGELFF. The CDR3 region has the DNA TGTGCCAGCAGCTTGTGGGAGAACGGGGAGCTGTTTTTT. The full variable domain, in which reference TRBV7-6 and TRBJ2-2 provide the parts outside the CDR3, is GAGVSQSPRYKVTKRGQDVALRCDPISGHVSLYWYRQALGQGPEFLTYFNYEAQQDKSGLPNDRFSAERPEGSISTLTIQRTEQRDSAMYRCASSLWENGELFFGEGSRLTVL.